This is a list of T cell receptor beta chains from one sample in a study of T cells after somatic rescue of genetic block. TCRdb's copy holds only in-frame clones and misses some; the assay was immunoSEQ multiplex PCR. This table has some 13,000 clones, approximately 72% appearing once. The specimen sequenced was peripheral blood mononuclear cells (PBMCs). Receptors originate from a boy aged 5-17 years. Each CDR3 is given with its conserved first and last residue. The order of the fields is CDR3 protein, CDR3 DNA, V gene, J gene, D gene, clone size. A D gene is named only where the DNA matches it firmly. Rows may omit the clone size; those that give it use once, few, many or a size class.

CDR3aa: CASSWTADYNSPLHF
CDR3nt: TGCGCCAGCAGCTGGACTGCCGACTATAATTCACCCCTCCACTTT
v_gene: TRBV5-1
j_gene: TRBJ1-6
d_gene: NA
abundance: few

CDR3aa: CASSLGGRAPSDTQYF
CDR3nt: TGTGCCAGCAGCCTCGGGGGGAGGGCCCCATCGGATACGCAGTATTTT
v_gene: TRBV5-5
j_gene: TRBJ2-3
d_gene: TRBD2
abundance: NA

CDR3aa: CASSLGGGALQETQYF
CDR3nt: TGCGCCAGCAGCCTGGGCGGGGGGGCCTTACAAGAGACCCAGTACTTC
v_gene: TRBV5-1
j_gene: TRBJ2-5
d_gene: TRBD2
abundance: NA

CDR3aa: CASSLGQAYNEQFF
CDR3nt: TGTGCCAGCAGCTTAGGACAGGCATACAATGAGCAGTTCTTC
v_gene: TRBV7-9
j_gene: TRBJ2-1
d_gene: NA
abundance: NA

CDR3aa: CASSLGSGGNYGYTF
CDR3nt: TGTGCCAGCAGCTTAGGATCAGGAGGAAACTATGGCTACACCTTC
v_gene: TRBV7-2
j_gene: TRBJ1-2
d_gene: NA
abundance: NA

CDR3aa: CASSQDSSYQETQYF
CDR3nt: TGCGCCAGCAGCCAAGATAGCAGCTACCAAGAGACCCAGTACTTC
v_gene: TRBV4-1
j_gene: TRBJ2-5
d_gene: NA
abundance: NA

CDR3aa: CASTSTPVQETQYF
CDR3nt: TGTGCCAGCACCTCGACCCCGGTCCAAGAGACCCAGTACTTC
v_gene: TRBV7-2
j_gene: TRBJ2-5
d_gene: NA
abundance: NA

CDR3aa: CASSLGGQVTYEQYF
CDR3nt: TGTGCCAGCAGCTTAGGGGGACAGGTGACCTACGAGCAGTACTTC
v_gene: TRBV7-9
j_gene: TRBJ2-7
d_gene: TRBD1
abundance: once

CDR3aa: CASMTSGTGAYEQYF
CDR3nt: TGTGCCAGCATGACTAGCGGGACGGGTGCCTACGAGCAGTACTTC
v_gene: TRBV28
j_gene: TRBJ2-7
d_gene: TRBD2
abundance: NA

CDR3aa: CASSPRTVGELFF
CDR3nt: TGTGCCAGCAGCCCCCGGACTGTCGGGGAGCTGTTTTTT
v_gene: TRBV7-6
j_gene: TRBJ2-2
d_gene: NA
abundance: NA

CDR3aa: CASSYWGGISYNEQFF
CDR3nt: TGTGCCAGCAGTTACTGGGGCGGGATCTCCTACAATGAGCAGTTCTTC
v_gene: TRBV6-5
j_gene: TRBJ2-1
d_gene: NA
abundance: few

CDR3aa: CASSEEAGGPHEQYF
CDR3nt: TGTGCCAGCAGTGAAGAAGCGGGGGGGCCCCACGAGCAGTACTTC
v_gene: TRBV2
j_gene: TRBJ2-7
d_gene: TRBD2
abundance: few

CDR3aa: CASRRGKLAGVEETQYF
CDR3nt: TGTGCCAGCAGGCGAGGAAAACTAGCGGGGGTGGAGGAGACCCAGTACTTC
v_gene: TRBV2
j_gene: TRBJ2-5
d_gene: TRBD2
abundance: NA

CDR3aa: CSAREFEKLFF
CDR3nt: TGCAGTGCTCGGGAGTTCGAAAAACTGTTTTTT
v_gene: TRBV20-1
j_gene: TRBJ1-4
d_gene: NA
abundance: NA

CDR3aa: CASSQGRRMTPLHF
CDR3nt: TGTGCCAGCAGCCAAGGGAGGAGAATGACACCCCTCCACTTT
v_gene: TRBV14
j_gene: TRBJ1-6
d_gene: NA
abundance: NA

CDR3aa: CSVEDGGAQSYNEQFF
CDR3nt: TGCAGCGTTGAAGACGGGGGGGCGCAATCCTACAATGAGCAGTTCTTC
v_gene: TRBV29-1
j_gene: TRBJ2-1
d_gene: TRBD2
abundance: NA

CDR3aa: CASSESGTGGYEQYF
CDR3nt: TGTGCCAGCAGCGAATCCGGGACAGGGGGGTACGAGCAGTACTTC
v_gene: TRBV28
j_gene: TRBJ2-7
d_gene: TRBD1
abundance: once

CDR3aa: CASSLRARGSPMRSQPQHF
CDR3nt: TGTGCCAGCAGTTTAAGGGCTAGGGGATCTCCGATGAGAAGTCAACCCCAGCATTTT
v_gene: TRBV28
j_gene: TRBJ1-5
d_gene: NA
abundance: NA

CDR3aa: CASSDPGISHYEQYF
CDR3nt: TGTGCCAGCAGTGACCCCGGGATTAGTCACTACGAGCAGTACTTC
v_gene: TRBV25-1
j_gene: TRBJ2-7
d_gene: NA
abundance: NA

CDR3aa: CASSEELVLSYEQYF
CDR3nt: TGTGCCAGCAGTGAAGAACTAGTACTATCCTACGAGCAGTACTTC
v_gene: TRBV6-1
j_gene: TRBJ2-7
d_gene: NA
abundance: NA

CDR3aa: CASSPLGQFYNEQFF
CDR3nt: TGTGCCAGCTCACCCCTAGGACAGTTTTACAATGAGCAGTTCTTC
v_gene: TRBV18
j_gene: TRBJ2-1
d_gene: NA
abundance: NA

CDR3aa: CASSSDRRYNSPLHF
CDR3nt: TGCGCCAGCAGCTCGGACAGGCGTTATAATTCACCCCTCCACTTT
v_gene: TRBV5-1
j_gene: TRBJ1-6
d_gene: TRBD1
abundance: NA

CDR3aa: CAWRPGNEKLFF
CDR3nt: TGTGCCTGGAGGCCAGGGAATGAAAAACTGTTTTTT
v_gene: TRBV30
j_gene: TRBJ1-4
d_gene: NA
abundance: medium-sized

CDR3aa: CAWSPPETANEKLFF
CDR3nt: TGTGCCTGGAGCCCCCCCGAAACGGCTAATGAAAAACTGTTTTTT
v_gene: TRBV30
j_gene: TRBJ1-4
d_gene: NA
abundance: NA

CDR3aa: CSVEDRGQGTNYGYTF
CDR3nt: TGCAGCGTTGAAGATCGAGGACAGGGGACTAACTATGGCTACACCTTC
v_gene: TRBV29-1
j_gene: TRBJ1-2
d_gene: TRBD1
abundance: NA

CDR3aa: CASSPGSGDAETQYF
CDR3nt: TGCGCCAGCAGCCCCGGGTCAGGGGATGCGGAGACCCAGTACTTC
v_gene: TRBV5-1
j_gene: TRBJ2-5
d_gene: NA
abundance: NA

CDR3aa: CASSVDGGGAYNEQFF
CDR3nt: TGTGCCAGCAGCGTAGATGGCGGGGGGGCCTACAATGAGCAGTTCTTC
v_gene: TRBV9
j_gene: TRBJ2-1
d_gene: TRBD2
abundance: NA

CDR3aa: CASSLSTAGEQFF
CDR3nt: TGCGCCAGCAGCTTGTCCACCGCGGGTGAGCAGTTCTTC
v_gene: TRBV5-1
j_gene: TRBJ2-1
d_gene: NA
abundance: NA

CDR3aa: CASSLGTHNEQFF
CDR3nt: TGTGCCAGCAGCTTAGGGACCCACAATGAGCAGTTCTTC
v_gene: TRBV7-8
j_gene: TRBJ2-1
d_gene: NA
abundance: NA

CDR3aa: CASSLQGLYTDTQYF
CDR3nt: TGTGCCAGCAGTTTACAGGGGCTATACACAGATACGCAGTATTTT
v_gene: TRBV28
j_gene: TRBJ2-3
d_gene: NA
abundance: NA

CDR3aa: CASSLTGNTEAFF
CDR3nt: TGTGCCAGCAGCTTAACAGGTAACACTGAAGCTTTCTTT
v_gene: TRBV11-2
j_gene: TRBJ1-1
d_gene: NA
abundance: once

CDR3aa: CASSQAWDREGYTF
CDR3nt: TGCGCCAGCAGCCAAGCTTGGGACAGGGAGGGCTACACCTTC
v_gene: TRBV4-1
j_gene: TRBJ1-2
d_gene: TRBD1
abundance: NA

CDR3aa: CASSEVDREEYEQYF
CDR3nt: TGCGCCAGCAGTGAAGTCGACAGGGAGGAATACGAGCAGTACTTC
v_gene: TRBV10-2
j_gene: TRBJ2-7
d_gene: NA
abundance: few

CDR3aa: CASSRGHFLAGELFF
CDR3nt: TGTGCCAGTAGTCGCGGACACTTCTTAGCCGGGGAGCTGTTTTTT
v_gene: TRBV19
j_gene: TRBJ2-2
d_gene: NA
abundance: NA

CDR3aa: CASSLPAGTGSGYTF
CDR3nt: TGTGCCAGCAGCTTGCCGGCCGGGACAGGGTCTGGCTACACCTTC
v_gene: TRBV5-6
j_gene: TRBJ1-2
d_gene: TRBD1
abundance: NA

CDR3aa: CASSQGLAGGGSYNEQFF
CDR3nt: TGTGCCAGTAGCCAGGGCCTAGCGGGAGGGGGTTCCTACAATGAGCAGTTCTTC
v_gene: TRBV19
j_gene: TRBJ2-1
d_gene: TRBD2
abundance: NA

CDR3aa: CASSLWAAGGGQAQYF
CDR3nt: TGTGCCAGCAGCTTATGGGCGGCGGGGGGCGGTCAGGCCCAGTACTTC
v_gene: TRBV5-6
j_gene: TRBJ2-5
d_gene: TRBD2
abundance: NA

CDR3aa: CASSPEPRGISTGELFF
CDR3nt: TGTGCCAGCAGCCCCGAACCCCGGGGCATCAGCACCGGGGAGCTGTTTTTT
v_gene: TRBV4-2
j_gene: TRBJ2-2
d_gene: NA
abundance: NA

CDR3aa: CAISVGTSGGSRETQYF
CDR3nt: TGTGCCATCAGTGTTGGGACTAGCGGGGGGAGCCGAGAGACCCAGTACTTC
v_gene: TRBV10-3
j_gene: TRBJ2-5
d_gene: TRBD2
abundance: NA

CDR3aa: CASSPGGSPLSYEQYF
CDR3nt: TGCGCCAGCAGCCCGGGGGGAAGCCCATTGTCCTACGAGCAGTACTTC
v_gene: TRBV5-1
j_gene: TRBJ2-7
d_gene: TRBD2
abundance: NA

CDR3aa: CASSLAARSGNTIYF
CDR3nt: TGCGCCAGCAGCTTGGCGGCCCGCTCTGGAAACACCATATATTTT
v_gene: TRBV5-1
j_gene: TRBJ1-3
d_gene: NA
abundance: NA

CDR3aa: CASSYSGRGEQYF
CDR3nt: TGTGCCAGCAGTTACTCGGGGCGCGGGGAGCAGTACTTC
v_gene: TRBV6-5
j_gene: TRBJ2-7
d_gene: NA
abundance: NA

CDR3aa: CATSKGGGSYNEQFF
CDR3nt: TGTGCCACCTCGAAGGGGGGGGGCTCCTACAATGAGCAGTTCTTC
v_gene: TRBV6-4
j_gene: TRBJ2-1
d_gene: NA
abundance: NA

CDR3aa: CASSFLGLNIQYF
CDR3nt: TGTGCCAGCAGTTTCCTGGGGTTAAACATTCAGTACTTC
v_gene: TRBV28
j_gene: TRBJ2-4
d_gene: NA
abundance: NA

CDR3aa: CASSFSRAAQETQYF
CDR3nt: TGTGCCAGCAGCTTCTCTAGGGCGGCTCAAGAGACCCAGTACTTC
v_gene: TRBV7-3
j_gene: TRBJ2-5
d_gene: NA
abundance: NA

CDR3aa: CAWSVRATDTQYF
CDR3nt: TGTGCCTGGAGTGTACGGGCCACAGATACGCAGTATTTT
v_gene: TRBV30
j_gene: TRBJ2-3
d_gene: NA
abundance: NA

CDR3aa: CASSLKGAQETQYF
CDR3nt: TGTGCCAGCAGCTTGAAGGGGGCCCAAGAGACCCAGTACTTC
v_gene: TRBV5-4
j_gene: TRBJ2-5
d_gene: TRBD1
abundance: NA

CDR3aa: CASSPRAYVKETQYF
CDR3nt: TGCGCCAGCAGCCCAAGGGCCTACGTGAAGGAGACCCAGTACTTC
v_gene: TRBV5-1
j_gene: TRBJ2-5
d_gene: NA
abundance: NA

CDR3aa: CASSPREKETQYF
CDR3nt: TGTGCCAGCTCACCCAGGGAAAAAGAGACCCAGTACTTC
v_gene: TRBV18
j_gene: TRBJ2-5
d_gene: NA
abundance: NA

CDR3aa: CASSDMTATNEKLFF
CDR3nt: TGTGCCAGCAGTGACATGACGGCAACTAATGAAAAACTGTTTTTT
v_gene: TRBV25-1
j_gene: TRBJ1-4
d_gene: NA
abundance: NA

CDR3aa: CASSLASTGLDTQYF
CDR3nt: TGTGCCAGCAGCTTAGCGAGTACAGGGTTAGATACGCAGTATTTT
v_gene: TRBV7-6
j_gene: TRBJ2-3
d_gene: NA
abundance: NA

CDR3aa: CASSYGPGYPYEQYF
CDR3nt: TGTGCCAGCAGTTACGGCCCGGGATACCCCTACGAGCAGTACTTC
v_gene: TRBV6-6
j_gene: TRBJ2-7
d_gene: NA
abundance: NA

CDR3aa: CASSLRPSTDTQYF
CDR3nt: TGCGCCAGCAGCTTGCGGCCCTCCACAGATACGCAGTATTTT
v_gene: TRBV5-1
j_gene: TRBJ2-3
d_gene: NA
abundance: once